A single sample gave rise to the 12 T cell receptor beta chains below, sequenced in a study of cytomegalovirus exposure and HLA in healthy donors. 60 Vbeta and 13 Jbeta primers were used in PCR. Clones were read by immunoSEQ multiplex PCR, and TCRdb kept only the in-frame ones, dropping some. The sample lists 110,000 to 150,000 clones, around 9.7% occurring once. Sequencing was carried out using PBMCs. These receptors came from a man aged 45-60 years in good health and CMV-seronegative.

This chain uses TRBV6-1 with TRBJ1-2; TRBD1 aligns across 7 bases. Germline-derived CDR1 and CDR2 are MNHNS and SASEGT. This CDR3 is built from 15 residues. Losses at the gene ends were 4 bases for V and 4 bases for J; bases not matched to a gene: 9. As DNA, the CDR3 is TGTGCCAGCAGTGCCCAACAGGGGACCGGCTATGGCTACACCTTC. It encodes CASSAQQGTGYGYTF.

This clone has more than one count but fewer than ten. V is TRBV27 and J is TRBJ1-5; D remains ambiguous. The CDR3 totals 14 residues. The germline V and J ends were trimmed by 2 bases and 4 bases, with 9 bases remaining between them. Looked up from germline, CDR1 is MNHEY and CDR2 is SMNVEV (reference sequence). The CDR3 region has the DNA TGTGCCAGCAGTTTAAGCCCGGGGAATCAGCCCCAGCATTTT. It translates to CASSLSPGNQPQHF.

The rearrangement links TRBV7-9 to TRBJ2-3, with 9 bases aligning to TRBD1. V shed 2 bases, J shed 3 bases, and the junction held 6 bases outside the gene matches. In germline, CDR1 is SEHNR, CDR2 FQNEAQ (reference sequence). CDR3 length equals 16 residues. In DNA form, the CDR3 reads TGTGCCAGCAGCTTATTTGGACAGGGGCGGACAGATACGCAGTATTTT. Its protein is CASSLFGQGRTDTQYF. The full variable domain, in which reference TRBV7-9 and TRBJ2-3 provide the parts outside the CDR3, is DTGVSQNPRHKITKRGQNVTFRCDPISEHNRLYWYRQTLGQGPEFLTYFQNEAQLEKSRLLSDRFSAERPKGSFSTLEIQRTEQGDSAMYLCASSLFGQGRTDTQYFGPGTRLTVL.

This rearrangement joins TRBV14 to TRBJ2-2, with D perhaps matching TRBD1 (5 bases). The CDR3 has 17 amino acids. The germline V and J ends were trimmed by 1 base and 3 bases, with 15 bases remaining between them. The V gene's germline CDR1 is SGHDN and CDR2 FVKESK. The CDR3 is CASSQGRSRVYTGELFF. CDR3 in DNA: TGTGCCAGCAGCCAAGGCCGGAGCAGGGTTTACACCGGGGAGCTGTTTTTT.

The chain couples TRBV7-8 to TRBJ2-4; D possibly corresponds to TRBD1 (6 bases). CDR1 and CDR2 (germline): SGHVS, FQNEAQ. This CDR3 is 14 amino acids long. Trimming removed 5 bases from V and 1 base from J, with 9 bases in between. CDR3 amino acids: CASSPDRAKNIQYF. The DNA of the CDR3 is TGTGCCAGCAGCCCCGACAGGGCCAAAAACATTCAGTACTTC.

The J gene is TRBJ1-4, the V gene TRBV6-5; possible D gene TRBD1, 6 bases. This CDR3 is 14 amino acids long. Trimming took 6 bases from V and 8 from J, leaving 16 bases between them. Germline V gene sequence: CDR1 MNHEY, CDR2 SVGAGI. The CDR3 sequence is CASSSPGGREKLFF. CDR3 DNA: TGTGCCAGCAGCTCCCCGGGGGGCCGGGAAAAACTGTTTTTT.

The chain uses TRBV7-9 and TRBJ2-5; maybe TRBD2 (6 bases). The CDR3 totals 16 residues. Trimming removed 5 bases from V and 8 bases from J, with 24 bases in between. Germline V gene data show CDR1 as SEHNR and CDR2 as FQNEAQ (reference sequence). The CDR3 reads CASSPREGIAVGTQYF. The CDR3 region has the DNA TGTGCCAGCAGCCCCCGCGAGGGGATAGCGGTTGGAACCCAGTACTTC.

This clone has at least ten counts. The CDR3 DNA follows: TGTGCCAGCAGCTTGGGGCAGGGGATGGGGAACACTGAAGCTTTCTTT. It specifies CASSLGQGMGNTEAFF. The V call is TRBV5-5, the J call TRBJ1-1; tentative D call: TRBD1 (6 bases). Trimming took off 0 bases at V and 1 base at J, with 13 bases between the two ends. Germline assignment: CDR1 SGHKS and CDR2 YYEKEE (reference sequence). The CDR3 spans 16 residues. Based on the CDR3 plus reference TRBV5-5 and TRBJ1-1, the full variable domain is DAGVTQSPTHLIKTRGQQVTLRCSPISGHKSVSWYQQVLGQGPQFIFQYYEKEERGRGNFPDRFSARQFPNYSSELNVNALLLGDSALYLCASSLGQGMGNTEAFFGQGTRLTVV.

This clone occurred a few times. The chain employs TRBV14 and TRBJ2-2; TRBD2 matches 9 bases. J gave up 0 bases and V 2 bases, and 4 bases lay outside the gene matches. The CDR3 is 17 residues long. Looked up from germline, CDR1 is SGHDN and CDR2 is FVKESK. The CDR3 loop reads CASSQSPSGANTGELFF. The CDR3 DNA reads TGTGCCAGCAGCCAATCCCCTAGCGGGGCGAACACCGGGGAGCTGTTTTTT. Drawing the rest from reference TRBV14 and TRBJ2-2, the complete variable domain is EAGVTQFPSHSVIEKGQTVTLRCDPISGHDNLYWYRRVMGKEIKFLLHFVKESKQDESGMPNNRFLAERTGGTYSTLKVQPAELEDSGVYFCASSQSPSGANTGELFFGEGSRLTVL.

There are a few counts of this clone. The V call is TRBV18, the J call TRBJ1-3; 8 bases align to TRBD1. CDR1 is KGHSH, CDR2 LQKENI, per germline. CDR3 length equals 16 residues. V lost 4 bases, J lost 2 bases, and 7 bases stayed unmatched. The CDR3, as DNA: TGTGCCAGCTCACTGGACACAGGGGGAACTGGAAACACCATATATTTT. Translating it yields CASSLDTGGTGNTIYF.

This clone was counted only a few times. DNA of the CDR3: TGTGCCTGGGACACCGGGACAGGGGGCGCAGACACTGAAGCTTTCTTT. It codes for CAWDTGTGGADTEAFF. The J gene is TRBJ1-1, the V gene TRBV30, with TRBD1 matching over 12 bases. Germline CDR1 is GTSNPN and CDR2 is SVGIG (reference sequence). There are 16 residues in the CDR3. After removal of 5 bases from V and 3 bases from J, the junction contained 10 bases not matched to a gene. Full variable domain (outside the CDR3, taken from reference TRBV30 and TRBJ1-1): SQTIHQWPATLVQPVGSPLSLECTVEGTSNPNLYWYRQAAGRGLQLLFYSVGIGQISSEVPQNLSASRPQDRQFILSSKKLLLSDSGFYLCAWDTGTGGADTEAFFGQGTRLTVV.

CDR3: CASSPGTGAEKLFF. CDR3 nucleotide sequence: TGTGCCAGCAGCCCGGGGACAGGTGCAGAAAAACTGTTTTTT. The chain couples TRBV2 to TRBJ1-4, with TRBD1 matching 8 bases. Unmatched junction bases numbered 8, after V lost 6 bases and J lost 8 bases. Germline V gene lookup returns CDR1 SNHLY and CDR2 FYNNEI. The CDR3 runs 14 residues.